Following are 9 T cell receptor beta chains from one sample sequenced in a study of tumor-infiltrating lymphocytes in primary liver carcinoma. It was from approximately 20-30 mg of unsorted bulk tissue that RNA and DNA were co-extracted. Starting material of 400 to 600 ng total RNA yielded TCR beta cDNA via a constant-region primer. Three nested multiplex PCR rounds, a slightly modified ARM-PCR, produced the libraries for TCR beta. Investigators reported that the first two PCR rounds, at 9 to 11 cycles each, used TRBV1-TRBV30 forward primers with a C-beta reverse primer. TCRdb re-called the multiplex PCR reads with MiXCR, one entry per CDR3 protein. Here the sample spans approximately 190,000 distinct CDR3 sequences, just under 85% being singletons. The sample was tumor tissue from primary liver carcinoma. The receptors shown here come from a man between 35 and 55 years old with primary liver carcinoma and hepatitis B virus infection.

Comment on this clonotype: The junction departs from germline at one end; a sequencing error may be responsible. CDR3 nucleotide sequence: TGCAACGTTATACTGTCGTCGCTAGCGGGTAATGAGCAGTTCTTC. Encoded protein: CNVILSSLAGNEQFF. V usage is TRBV29-1 and J usage is TRBJ2-1; TRBD2 agrees at 8 bases. The CDR3 covers 15 residues. CDR1 and CDR2 (germline): SQVTM, ANQGSEA.

A word on this clonotype: A read error may produce the germline difference seen at one junction end. The V and J genes are TRBV6-2 or TRBV6-3 and TRBJ1-2; unclear D gene. CDR3 length: 13 amino acids. Looked up from germline, CDR1 is MNHEY and CDR2 is SVGEGT. Here the CDR3 DNA reads TGTGCCAGCAGCCCCCGGAGCGGCTTTGGCTACTCCTTC. This codes for CASSPRSGFGYSF.

Remarks on this clonotype: Its ends do not fully match the called genes, so a read error is possible. The chain carries TRBV12-3 or TRBV12-4 and TRBJ2-4, with D perhaps TRBD1 (7 bases). The CDR3 extends over 14 amino acids. CDR3 DNA sequence: TGTGCCAGTACGGAGGGGGCAATCCGGAACATTCAATACTTC. Translating gives CASTEGAIRNIQYF.

About this clonotype itself: A junction boundary mismatches the germline segment, possibly from a read error. The V gene is TRBV6-1, the J gene TRBJ2-6, with TRBD1 as a possible D gene (5 bases). The CDR3 length is 15 residues. In germline, CDR1 is MNHNS, CDR2 SASEGT. In DNA, the CDR3 is TGTGCCAGGAGTGAATTCTCCCTAGGGGCCAACGTCCTGATTTTC. This codes for CARSEFSLGANVLIF.

Points on this clonotype: A much more abundant neighbour one base away suggests this may be a read error. This chain connects TRBV5-1 to TRBJ2-5; TRBD1 agrees at 7 bases. CDR1 is SGHRS and CDR2 is YFSETQ in the germline V gene. This CDR3 comprises 14 residues. The DNA for the CDR3 is TGCGCCAGCAGCTTATCCGGGACAGAAGAGACCCAGTCCTTC. It is translated as CASSLSGTEETQSF.

Concerning this clonotype itself: The junction departs from the called germline gene at one end, perhaps through a read error. The J gene is TRBJ2-3, the V gene TRBV6-1; TRBD2 matches 8 bases. The germline V gene has CDR1 MNHNS and CDR2 SASEGT. This CDR3 is 15 amino acids long. The CDR3 region is CVSNPGLAGTDMQYF. DNA of the CDR3: TGTGTCAGCAACCCAGGACTAGCTGGAACAGATATGCAGTATTTT.

The V gene is TRBV11-2, the J gene TRBJ2-7; D perhaps matches TRBD1 (5 bases). Trimming cost V 7 bases and J 0 bases, with 13 bases left between them. The CDR3 runs 14 residues. The germline V gene encodes CDR1 SGHAT and CDR2 FQNNGV. DNA for the CDR3: TGTGCCAGCATCTCTAACAGGCGCTCCTACGAGCAGTACTTC. It codes for CASISNRRSYEQYF.

On this clonotype: A much larger clone differs from this one at a single base, so this may be a read error. The CDR3 spells CAIPGHGVDEQFF. CDR3 in DNA: TGTGCCATCCCGGGACATGGAGTGGATGAGCAGTTCTTC. J is TRBJ2-1 and V is TRBV28; a possible D gene is TRBD1 (6 bases). This CDR3 contains 13 residues. Germline V gene lookup returns CDR1 MDHEN and CDR2 SYDVKM. Trimming shortened V by 10 bases and J by 8 bases, and 18 bases separated the two germline ends.

The chain combines TRBV5-1 with TRBJ2-5; possible D gene TRBD1, 6 bases. CDR3 length equals 18 residues. Germline lookup yields CDR1 SGHRS and CDR2 YFSETQ. Trimming cost V 0 bases and J 2 bases, with 20 bases left between them. CDR3 region: CASSLAGANRALQETQYF. The CDR3 DNA sequence: TGCGCCAGCAGCTTGGCCGGGGCTAACAGGGCCCTACAAGAGACCCAGTACTTC.